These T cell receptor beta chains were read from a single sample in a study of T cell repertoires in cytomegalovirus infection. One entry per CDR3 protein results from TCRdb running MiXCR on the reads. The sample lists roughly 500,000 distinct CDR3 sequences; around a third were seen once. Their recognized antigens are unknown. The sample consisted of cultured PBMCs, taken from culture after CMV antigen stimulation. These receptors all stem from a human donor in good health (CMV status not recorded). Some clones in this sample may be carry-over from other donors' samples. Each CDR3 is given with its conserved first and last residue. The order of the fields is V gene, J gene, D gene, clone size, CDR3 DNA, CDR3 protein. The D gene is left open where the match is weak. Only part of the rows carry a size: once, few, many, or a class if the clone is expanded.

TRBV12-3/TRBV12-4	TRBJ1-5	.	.	TGTGCCAGCAGTTTGCAGGATAGCAATCAGCCCCAGCATTTT	CASSLQDSNQPQHF
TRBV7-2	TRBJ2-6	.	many	TGTGCCAGCAGCCTACAGGGTCTCTCTGGGGCCAACGTCCTGACTTTC	CASSLQGLSGANVLTF
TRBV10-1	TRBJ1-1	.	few	TGCGCCAGCGCCGGGACGGAGAACACTGAAGCTTTCTTT	CASAGTENTEAFF
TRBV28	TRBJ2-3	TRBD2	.	TGTGCCAGCAGGACCCTAGCGGGAGTCCGTTTTCCAGTAGATACGCAGTATTTT	CASRTLAGVRFPVDTQYF
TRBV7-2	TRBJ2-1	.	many	TGTGCCAGCAGCTTATCCGCGGGACAACTCAATGAGCAGTTCTTC	CASSLSAGQLNEQFF
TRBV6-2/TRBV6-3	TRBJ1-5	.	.	TGTGCCAGCAATAGCGCCGGTAGAAACAATCAGCCCCAGCATTTT	CASNSAGRNNQPQHF
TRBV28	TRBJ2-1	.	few	TGTGCCAGCAGTCTCCCCGGGACTGAATCCTACAATGAGCAGTTCTTC	CASSLPGTESYNEQFF
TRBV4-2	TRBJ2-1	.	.	TGTGCCAGCAGCCGGCCAGAGGTTCAGGGGTCGAGTGAGCAGTTCTTC	CASSRPEVQGSSEQFF
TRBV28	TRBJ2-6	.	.	TGTGCCAGCAGTCGCCGAAGGGGATCTGGGGCCAACGTCCTGACTTTC	CASSRRRGSGANVLTF
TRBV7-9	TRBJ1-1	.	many	TGTGCCAGCAGCTTAAATTCAGGGAACACTGAAGCTTTCTTT	CASSLNSGNTEAFF
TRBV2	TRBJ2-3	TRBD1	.	TGTGCCAGCAGCCCGGACAGGGAATTGGATACGCAGTATTTT	CASSPDRELDTQYF
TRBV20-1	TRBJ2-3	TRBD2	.	TGCAGTGCTATTGGGACTAGCGGTCTTGCAGATACGCAGTATTTT	CSAIGTSGLADTQYF
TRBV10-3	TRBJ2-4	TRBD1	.	TGTGCCATCAGTTCCGGGACAGGGGGTGTCAAAAACATTCAGTACTTC	CAISSGTGGVKNIQYF
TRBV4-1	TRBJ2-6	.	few	TGCGCCAGCAGCGCTCAGGTTCGCACTGGGGCCAACGTCCTGACTTTC	CASSAQVRTGANVLTF
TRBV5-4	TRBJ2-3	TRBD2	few	TGTGCCAGCAGCTTGGTACTAGCGAGGTTAAGTAGCACAGATACGCAGTATTTT	CASSLVLARLSSTDTQYF
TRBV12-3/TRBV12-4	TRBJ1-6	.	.	TGTGCCAGCAGTTTGTTCCTCGGGGATTCACCCCTCCACTTT	CASSLFLGDSPLHF
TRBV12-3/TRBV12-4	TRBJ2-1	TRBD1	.	TGTGCCAGCAGACCTGACAGGGGTAGCTCCTACAATGAGCAGTTCTTC	CASRPDRGSSYNEQFF
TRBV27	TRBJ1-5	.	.	TGTGCCAGCAGTTTATTGGGGACCTCCAATCAGCCCCAGCATTTT	CASSLLGTSNQPQHF
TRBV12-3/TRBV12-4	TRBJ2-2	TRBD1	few	TGTGCCAGCAGCAGCAGGGGGCTAGCGAGCGGGGAGCTGTTTTTT	CASSSRGLASGELFF
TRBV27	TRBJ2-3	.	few	TGTGCCAGCAGTTCCTTTGGGGGTACGCAGTATTTT	CASSSFGGTQYF
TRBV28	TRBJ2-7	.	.	TGTGCCAGCAGTTCCCCCGGGACGAGAGAGTACTTC	CASSSPGTREYF
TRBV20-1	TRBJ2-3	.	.	TGCAGTGCTAGAGATTCGCGGGCCGGCACAGATGCGCAGTATTTT	CSARDSRAGTDAQYF
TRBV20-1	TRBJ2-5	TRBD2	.	TGCAGTGCTAGTAGGCTAGCGGCCCAAGAGACCCAGTACTTC	CSASRLAAQETQYF
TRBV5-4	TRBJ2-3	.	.	TGTGCCAGCAGCCGGACTCTCTCAGATACGCAGTATTTT	CASSRTLSDTQYF
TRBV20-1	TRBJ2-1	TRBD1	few	TGCAGTGCAACCGGGACAGGGTCCGCTTTGGGCTACAATGAGCAGTTCTTC	CSATGTGSALGYNEQFF
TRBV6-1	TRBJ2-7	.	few	TGTGCCAGCAGTGAAGGACAGTTCCCTCCTTTCTCCTACGAGCAGTACTTC	CASSEGQFPPFSYEQYF
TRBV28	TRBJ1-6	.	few	TGTGCCAGCAGGTCAGGCTCCTGGGATTCACCCCTCCACTTT	CASRSGSWDSPLHF
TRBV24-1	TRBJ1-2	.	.	TGTGCCACCAGTGACCCCAAAACGCAGGCTCGCTATGGCTACACCTTC	CATSDPKTQARYGYTF
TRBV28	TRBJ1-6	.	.	TGTGCCAGCAGTCGGACAGTGAACTATAATTCACCCCTCCACTTT	CASSRTVNYNSPLHF
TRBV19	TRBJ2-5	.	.	TGTGCCAGTAGTCTTGTGGGACATCTGGGAGAGACCCAGTACTTC	CASSLVGHLGETQYF
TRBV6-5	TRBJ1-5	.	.	TGTGCCAGCAGTTACTCGGCGGCGGACGGACAGCCCCAGCATTTT	CASSYSAADGQPQHF
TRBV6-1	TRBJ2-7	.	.	TGTGCCAGCAGTGAAGTCCCAGGGACGGCCGAGCAGTACTTC	CASSEVPGTAEQYF
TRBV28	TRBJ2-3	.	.	TGTGCCAGCAGTTGGACCGGTACAGATACGCAGTATTTT	CASSWTGTDTQYF
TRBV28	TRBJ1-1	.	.	TGTGCCAGCAGATCGAGGACTGAAGCTTTCTTT	CASRSRTEAFF
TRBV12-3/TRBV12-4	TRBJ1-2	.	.	TGTGCCAGCAGGAAAAATGACAGGAGGGAGGGCTACACCTTC	CASRKNDRREGYTF
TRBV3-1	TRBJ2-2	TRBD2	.	TGTGCCAGCAGCCAAGACCCCAGAGTAGCGGGGAACACCGGGGAGCTGTTTTTT	CASSQDPRVAGNTGELFF
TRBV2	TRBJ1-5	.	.	TGTGCCAGCAGTGAAAGGGGGTATCAGCCCCAGCATTTT	CASSERGYQPQHF
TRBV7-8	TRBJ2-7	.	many	TGTGCCAGCAGCTTATTGTCCGGGTCCCCTGTGAGCGAGCAGTACTTC	CASSLLSGSPVSEQYF
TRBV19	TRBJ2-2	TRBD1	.	TGTGCCATTCCGGGACAGGGTTTTCCCGGGGAGCTGTTTTTT	CAIPGQGFPGELFF
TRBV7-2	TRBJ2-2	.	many	TGTGCCAGCAGCTTAGCTCCAGCCACCGGGGAGCTGTTTTTT	CASSLAPATGELFF
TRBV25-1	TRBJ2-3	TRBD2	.	TGTGCCAGCGGTAGCGGGGTAACAGATACGCAGTATTTT	CASGSGVTDTQYF
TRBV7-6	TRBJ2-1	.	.	TGTGCCAGCAGCTTAGATTTCGCCGGGGTTGGTGAGCAGTTCTTC	CASSLDFAGVGEQFF
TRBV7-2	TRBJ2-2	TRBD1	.	TGTGCCAGCAGACGGGACAGGGCGCTCACCGGGGAGCTGTCTTTT	CASRRDRALTGELSF
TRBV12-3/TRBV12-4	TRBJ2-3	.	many	TGTGCCAGCAGCTTGAGCAGAGTCACAGATACGCAGTATTTT	CASSLSRVTDTQYF